The text below deals with one TCR beta chain. The assay was immunoSEQ multiplex PCR, and TCRdb's table has in-frame clones only and misses some. The data hold approximately 220,000 clones, with 75% to 90% observed a single time. This sample stems from a study of blood T cell repertoires in COVID-19. Across the study: PBMCs, B-cell-depleted T cells, or T cells provided the cDNA or gDNA that made up the material.

Per germline, CDR1 SNHLY and CDR2 FYNNEI. This CDR3 is 12 amino acids long. V lost 7 bases, J lost 8 bases, and 5 bases stayed unmatched. Those enrolled, adults aged about 18 to 89 years, came from around 24 US areas. The clonotype comes from a woman aged 40-49 years with acute COVID-19. Sequencing used PBMCs or T cells enriched from blood (not recorded which). V gene TRBV2 combines with J gene TRBJ1-1; 9 nucleotides agree with TRBD1. CDR3 amino acids: CASKDRGWEAFF. As DNA, the CDR3 is TGTGCCAGCAAGGACAGGGGTTGGGAAGCTTTCTTT.